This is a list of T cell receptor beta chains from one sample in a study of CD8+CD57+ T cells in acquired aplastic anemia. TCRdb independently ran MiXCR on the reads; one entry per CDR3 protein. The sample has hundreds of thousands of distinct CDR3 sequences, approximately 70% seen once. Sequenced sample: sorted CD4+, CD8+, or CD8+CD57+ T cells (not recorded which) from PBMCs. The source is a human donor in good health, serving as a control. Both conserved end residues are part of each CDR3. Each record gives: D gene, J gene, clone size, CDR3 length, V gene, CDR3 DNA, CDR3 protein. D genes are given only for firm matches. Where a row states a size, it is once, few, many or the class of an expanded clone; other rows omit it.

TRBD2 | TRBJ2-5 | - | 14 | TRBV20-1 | TGCAGTGCTAGAGATATTGGGAGGGAAGAGACCCAGTACTTC | CSARDIGREETQYF
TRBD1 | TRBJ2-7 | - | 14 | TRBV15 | TGTGCCACCAGCGCACGGACAGGGGGCGACGAGCAGTACTTC | CATSARTGGDEQYF
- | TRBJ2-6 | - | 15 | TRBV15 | TGTGCCACCAGCAGCCGCGCTTCTGGGGCCAACGTCCTGACTTTC | CATSSRASGANVLTF
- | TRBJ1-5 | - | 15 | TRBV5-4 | TGTGCCAGCAGCATCTTAGCCGGGAGTAATCAGCCCCAGCATTTT | CASSILAGSNQPQHF
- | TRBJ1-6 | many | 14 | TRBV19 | TGTGCCAGTAACGGCGAATGGGGGCATTCACCCCTCCACTTT | CASNGEWGHSPLHF
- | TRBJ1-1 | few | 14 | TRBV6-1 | TGTGCCAGCAGTGAGGTGGGAATGAACACTGAAGCTTTCTTT | CASSEVGMNTEAFF
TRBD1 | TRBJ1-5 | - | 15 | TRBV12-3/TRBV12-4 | TGTGCCGCAGGACAGGGGGGAGGGAGTGGGCAGCCCCAGCATTTT | CAAGQGGGSGQPQHF
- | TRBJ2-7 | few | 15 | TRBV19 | TGTGCCAGTAGTTTTGGGGGGACAGCCTCCTACGAGCAGTACTTC | CASSFGGTASYEQYF
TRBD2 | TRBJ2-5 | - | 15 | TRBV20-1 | TGCAGTGCTAGAGATAGAGCGGGGGGTGATGAGACCCAGTACTTC | CSARDRAGGDETQYF
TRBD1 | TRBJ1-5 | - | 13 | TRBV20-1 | TGCAGTGCTAGGGGTACAGGGGAGCGGCCCCAGCATTTT | CSARGTGERPQHF
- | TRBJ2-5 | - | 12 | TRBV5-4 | TGTGCCAGCAGCGGGGACCCTCTGACCCAGTACTTC | CASSGDPLTQYF
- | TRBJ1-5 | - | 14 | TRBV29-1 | TGCAGCGTTGAAGATCCTACGTACCAACAGACCCAGCACTTC | CSVEDPTYQQTQHF
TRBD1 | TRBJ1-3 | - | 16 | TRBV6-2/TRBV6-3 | TGTGCCAGCAGTTCCGGACAGGGCAGCTCTGGAAACACCATATATTTT | CASSSGQGSSGNTIYF
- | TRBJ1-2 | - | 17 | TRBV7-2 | TGTGCCAGCAGCTTAGCGGCAGGGCAGGGTGGCCTCACTGGCTACACCTTC | CASSLAAGQGGLTGYTF
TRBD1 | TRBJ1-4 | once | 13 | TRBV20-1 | TGCAGTGCAACCGGGACAGCGAATGAAAAACTGTTTTTT | CSATGTANEKLFF
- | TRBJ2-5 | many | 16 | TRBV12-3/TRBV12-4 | TGTGCCAGCAGTTTAGGGAGGACGGGGTACCAAGAGACCCAGTACTTC | CASSLGRTGYQETQYF
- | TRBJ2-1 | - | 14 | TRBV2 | TGTGCCAGCAGGTGGGAAGGCTGGGACACCGAGCAGTTCTTC | CASRWEGWDTEQFF
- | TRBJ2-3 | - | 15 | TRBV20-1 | TGCAGTGCTAGAGATGTGCTAGCGCCCCTAGATACGCAGTATTTT | CSARDVLAPLDTQYF
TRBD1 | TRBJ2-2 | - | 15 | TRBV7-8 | TGTGCCAGCAGCAGGGACAGGGTTATGTCCGGGGAGCTGTTTTTT | CASSRDRVMSGELFF
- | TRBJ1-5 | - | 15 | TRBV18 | TGTGCCAGCTCCCCCGAGGGGCGGGGGAGTCAGCCCCAGCATTTT | CASSPEGRGSQPQHF
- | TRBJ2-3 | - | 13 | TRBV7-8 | TGTGCTAGCAGCTTAGGAGGAGTGCGGCCCCAGTATTTT | CASSLGGVRPQYF
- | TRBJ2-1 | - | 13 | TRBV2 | TGTGCCAGCAGTGTTAACAGAAACAATGAGCAGTTCTTC | CASSVNRNNEQFF
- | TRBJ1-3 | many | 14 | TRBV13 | TGTGCCAGCAGCTACCAGGGGAGAGGAAACACCATATATTTT | CASSYQGRGNTIYF
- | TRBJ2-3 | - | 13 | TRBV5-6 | TGTGCCAGCAGCTCCTACACTCCAGATACGCAGTATTTT | CASSSYTPDTQYF
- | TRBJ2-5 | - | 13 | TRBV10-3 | TGTGCCATCAGTGAGCGGCAGGAAGAGACCCAGTACTTC | CAISERQEETQYF
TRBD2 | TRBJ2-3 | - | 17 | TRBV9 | TGTGCCAGCAGCGTAGGGTTGGGCGGGGGGGTCACAGATACGCAGTATTTT | CASSVGLGGGVTDTQYF
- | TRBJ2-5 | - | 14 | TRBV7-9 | TGTGCCAGCAGCTTAGACAGACAACTGGCCGGGGAGTACTTC | CASSLDRQLAGEYF
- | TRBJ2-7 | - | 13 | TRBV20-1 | TGCAGTGCTATCTTCTCCTATAGTTCACAGCAGTACTTC | CSAIFSYSSQQYF
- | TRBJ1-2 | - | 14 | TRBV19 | TGTGCCAGTAGCATTAACAGCCGTAGCTATGGCTACACCTTT | CASSINSRSYGYTF
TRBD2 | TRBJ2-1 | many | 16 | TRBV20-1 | TGCAGTGCTGCGCTAGCGGGGGGGAATATCTACAATGAGCAGTTCTTC | CSAALAGGNIYNEQFF
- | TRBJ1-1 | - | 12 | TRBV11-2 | TGTGCCAGCAGCGTACGCAGGGGAAGAGCTTTCTTT | CASSVRRGRAFF